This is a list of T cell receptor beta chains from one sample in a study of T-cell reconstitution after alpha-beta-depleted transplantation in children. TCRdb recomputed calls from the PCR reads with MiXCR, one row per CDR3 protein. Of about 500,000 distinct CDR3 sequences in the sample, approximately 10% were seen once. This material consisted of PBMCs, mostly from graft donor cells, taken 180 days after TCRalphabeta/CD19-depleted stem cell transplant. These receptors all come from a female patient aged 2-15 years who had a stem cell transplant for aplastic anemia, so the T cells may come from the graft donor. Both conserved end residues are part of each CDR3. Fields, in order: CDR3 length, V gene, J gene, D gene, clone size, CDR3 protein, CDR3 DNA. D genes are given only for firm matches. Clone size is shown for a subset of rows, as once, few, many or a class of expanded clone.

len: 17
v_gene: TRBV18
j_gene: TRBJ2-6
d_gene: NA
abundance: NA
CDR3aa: CASSPTGVGTGANVLTF
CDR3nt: TGTGCCAGCTCACCAACGGGGGTAGGGACTGGGGCCAACGTCCTGACTTTC

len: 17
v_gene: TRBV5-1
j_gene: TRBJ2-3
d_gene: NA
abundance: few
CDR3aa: CASSLAPDGSSTDTQYF
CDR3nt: TGCGCCAGCAGCTTGGCTCCGGACGGATCTAGCACAGATACGCAGTATTTT

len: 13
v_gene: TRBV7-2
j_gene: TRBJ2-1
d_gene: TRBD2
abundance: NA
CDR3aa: CASSSGAGGEQFF
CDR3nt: TGTGCCAGCAGCTCTGGGGCGGGGGGTGAGCAGTTCTTC

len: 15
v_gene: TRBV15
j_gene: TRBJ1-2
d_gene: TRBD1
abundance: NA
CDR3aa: CATSTLTGGSYGYTF
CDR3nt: TGTGCCACCAGCACTTTGACAGGGGGCAGCTATGGCTACACCTTC

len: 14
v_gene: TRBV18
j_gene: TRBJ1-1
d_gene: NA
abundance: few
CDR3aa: CASSQGWGNTEAFF
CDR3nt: TGTGCCAGCTCACAGGGTTGGGGTAACACTGAAGCTTTCTTT

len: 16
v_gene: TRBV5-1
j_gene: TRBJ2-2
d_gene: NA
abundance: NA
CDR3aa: CASSSSGDPNTGELFF
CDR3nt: TGCGCCAGCAGCTCCTCAGGGGACCCAAACACCGGGGAGCTGTTTTTT

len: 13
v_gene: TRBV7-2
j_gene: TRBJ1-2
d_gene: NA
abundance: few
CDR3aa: CASRRNGAGGYTF
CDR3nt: TGTGCCAGCCGAAGAAACGGGGCAGGGGGCTACACCTTC

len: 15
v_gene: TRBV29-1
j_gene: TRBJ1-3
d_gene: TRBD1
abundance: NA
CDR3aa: CSTSEQGAVGNTIYF
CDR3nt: TGCAGCACCTCTGAACAGGGGGCAGTTGGAAACACCATATATTTT

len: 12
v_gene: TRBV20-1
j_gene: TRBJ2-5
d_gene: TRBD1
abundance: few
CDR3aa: CSARQGSETQYF
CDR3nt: TGCAGTGCTCGACAGGGTTCGGAGACCCAGTACTTC

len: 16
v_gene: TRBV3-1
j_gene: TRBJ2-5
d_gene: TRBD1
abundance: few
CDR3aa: CASSQDRGTGIETQYF
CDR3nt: TGTGCCAGCAGCCAAGATAGGGGGACAGGGATTGAGACCCAGTACTTC

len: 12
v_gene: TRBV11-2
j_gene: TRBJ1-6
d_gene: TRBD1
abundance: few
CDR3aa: CASSFQGAPLHF
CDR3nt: TGTGCCAGCAGCTTTCAGGGGGCACCCCTCCACTTT

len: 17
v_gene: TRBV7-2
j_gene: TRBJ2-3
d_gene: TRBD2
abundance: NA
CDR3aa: CASSFPGTSGRSETQYF
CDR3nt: TGTGCCAGCAGCTTTCCCGGGACTAGCGGGAGATCAGAAACGCAGTATTTT

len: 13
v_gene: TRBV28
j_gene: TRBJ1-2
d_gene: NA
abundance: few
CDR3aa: CASSSPRPYGYTF
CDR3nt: TGTGCCAGCAGTTCCCCCAGGCCTTATGGCTACACCTTC

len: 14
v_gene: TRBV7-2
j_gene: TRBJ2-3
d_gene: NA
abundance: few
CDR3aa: CASSFHSSTDTQYF
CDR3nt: TGTGCCAGCAGCTTCCATTCTAGCACAGATACGCAGTATTTT

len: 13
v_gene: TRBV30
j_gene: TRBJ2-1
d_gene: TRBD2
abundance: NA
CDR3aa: CAWSVAGGNEQFF
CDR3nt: TGTGCCTGGAGTGTAGCGGGAGGGAATGAGCAGTTCTTC

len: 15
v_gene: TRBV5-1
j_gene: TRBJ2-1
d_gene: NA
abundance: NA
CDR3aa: CASSLAHRDDNEQFF
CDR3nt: TGCGCCAGCAGCTTGGCCCACAGGGACGACAATGAGCAGTTCTTC

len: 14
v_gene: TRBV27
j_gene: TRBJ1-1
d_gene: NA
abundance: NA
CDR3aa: CASSPEKKNTEAFF
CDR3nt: TGTGCCAGCAGTCCAGAGAAAAAGAACACTGAAGCTTTCTTT

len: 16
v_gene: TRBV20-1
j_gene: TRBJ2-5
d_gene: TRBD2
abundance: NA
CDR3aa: CSADGTSGRWQETQYF
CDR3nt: TGCAGTGCAGACGGGACTAGCGGGAGGTGGCAAGAGACCCAGTACTTC

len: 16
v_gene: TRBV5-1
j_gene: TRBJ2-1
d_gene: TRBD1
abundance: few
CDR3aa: CASQSRLAGGIDEQFF
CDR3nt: TGCGCCAGCCAATCCCGGCTGGCAGGGGGCATCGATGAGCAGTTCTTC

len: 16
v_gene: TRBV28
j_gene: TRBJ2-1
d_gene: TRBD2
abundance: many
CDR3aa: CASTRSTSGVYNEQFF
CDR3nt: TGTGCCAGCACCCGATCGACTAGCGGGGTTTACAATGAGCAGTTCTTC

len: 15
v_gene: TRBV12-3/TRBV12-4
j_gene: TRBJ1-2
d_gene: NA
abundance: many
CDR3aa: CASSPYGGPGYGYTF
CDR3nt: TGTGCCAGCAGCCCCTACGGGGGGCCGGGCTATGGCTACACCTTC

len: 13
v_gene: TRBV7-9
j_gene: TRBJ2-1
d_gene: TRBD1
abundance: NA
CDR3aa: CASSLYNRGRSFF
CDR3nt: TGTGCCAGCAGCTTATATAACAGGGGGAGGTCGTTCTTC

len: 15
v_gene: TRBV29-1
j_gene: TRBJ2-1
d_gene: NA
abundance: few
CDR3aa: CSVGFRLAPYNEQFF
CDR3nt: TGCAGCGTTGGATTTAGGCTAGCTCCCTACAATGAGCAGTTCTTC

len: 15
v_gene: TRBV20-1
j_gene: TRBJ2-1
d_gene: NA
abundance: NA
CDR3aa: CSAPKGGGFYNEQFF
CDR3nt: TGCAGTGCCCCGAAGGGCGGAGGGTTCTACAATGAGCAGTTCTTC

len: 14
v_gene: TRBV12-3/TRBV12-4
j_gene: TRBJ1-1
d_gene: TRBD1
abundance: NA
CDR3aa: CASSPTGRSTEAFF
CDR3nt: TGTGCCAGCAGTCCGACAGGGAGGAGCACTGAAGCTTTCTTT

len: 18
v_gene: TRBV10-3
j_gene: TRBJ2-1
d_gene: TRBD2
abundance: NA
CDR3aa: CAISTGTSGGSSYNEQFF
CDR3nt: TGTGCCATCAGTACCGGGACTAGCGGGGGAAGCTCCTACAATGAGCAGTTCTTC

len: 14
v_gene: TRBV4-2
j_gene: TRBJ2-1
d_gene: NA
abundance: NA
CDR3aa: CASSLRLVEDEQFF
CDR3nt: TGTGCCAGCAGCCTCCGACTAGTGGAGGATGAGCAGTTCTTC

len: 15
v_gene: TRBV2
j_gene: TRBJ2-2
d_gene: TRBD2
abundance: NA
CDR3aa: CASSEGLAGTGELFF
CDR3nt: TGTGCCAGCAGTGAAGGGCTAGCGGGCACCGGGGAGCTGTTTTTT

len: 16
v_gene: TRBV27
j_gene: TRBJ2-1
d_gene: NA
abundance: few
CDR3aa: CASSLFAPSSYNEQFF
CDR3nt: TGTGCCAGCAGTTTATTTGCACCGAGCTCCTACAATGAGCAGTTCTTC

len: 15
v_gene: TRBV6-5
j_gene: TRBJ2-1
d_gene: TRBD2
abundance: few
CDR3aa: CASTPMAGGGLRQFF
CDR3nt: TGTGCCAGCACTCCGATGGCGGGAGGCGGGCTCCGACAGTTCTTC

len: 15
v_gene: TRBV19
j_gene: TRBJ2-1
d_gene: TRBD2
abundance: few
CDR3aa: CASSISGTTYNEQFF
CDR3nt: TGTGCCAGTAGTATATCCGGGACTACCTACAATGAGCAGTTCTTC

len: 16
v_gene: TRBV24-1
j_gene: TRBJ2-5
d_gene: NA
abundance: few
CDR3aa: CATSDSGRTLGETQYF
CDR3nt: TGTGCCACCAGTGACTCTGGAAGGACCTTGGGGGAGACCCAGTACTTC

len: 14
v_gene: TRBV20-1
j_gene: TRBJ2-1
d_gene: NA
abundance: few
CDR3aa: CSAVDPSSYNEQFF
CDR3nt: TGCAGTGCTGTCGATCCGAGCTCCTACAATGAGCAGTTCTTC

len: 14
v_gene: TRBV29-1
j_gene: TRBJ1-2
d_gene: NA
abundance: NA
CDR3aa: CSVTVSPNNYGYTF
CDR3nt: TGCAGCGTTACGGTCTCACCGAATAACTATGGCTACACCTTC

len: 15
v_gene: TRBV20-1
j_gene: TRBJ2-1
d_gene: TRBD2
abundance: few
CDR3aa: CSAGRLAGVYNEQFF
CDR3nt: TGCAGCGCTGGCCGACTAGCGGGAGTCTACAATGAGCAGTTCTTC

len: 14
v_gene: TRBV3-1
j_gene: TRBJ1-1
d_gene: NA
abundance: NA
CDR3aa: CASTSSRLPIEAFF
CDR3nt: TGTGCCAGCACCTCTTCGCGTCTACCGATTGAAGCTTTCTTT

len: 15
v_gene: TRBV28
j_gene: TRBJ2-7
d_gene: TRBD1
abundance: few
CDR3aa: CASGSSGQGMDEQYF
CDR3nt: TGTGCCAGCGGAAGCTCGGGACAGGGGATGGACGAGCAGTACTTC

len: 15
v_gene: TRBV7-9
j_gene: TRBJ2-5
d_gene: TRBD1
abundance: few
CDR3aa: CASSLTGTVQETQYF
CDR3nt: TGTGCCAGCAGCTTAACTGGGACAGTCCAAGAGACCCAGTACTTC

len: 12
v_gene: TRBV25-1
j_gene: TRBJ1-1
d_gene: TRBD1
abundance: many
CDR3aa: CASSHRGNEAFF
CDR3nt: TGTGCCAGCAGCCACAGGGGGAACGAAGCTTTCTTT

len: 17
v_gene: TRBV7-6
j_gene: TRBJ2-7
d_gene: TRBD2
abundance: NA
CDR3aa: CASSLATLTSGTSEQYF
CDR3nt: TGTGCCAGCAGCTTAGCAACTTTGACTAGCGGGACCTCCGAGCAGTACTTC

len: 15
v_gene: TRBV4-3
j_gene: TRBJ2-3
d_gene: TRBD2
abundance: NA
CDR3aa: CASSLGGGKSDTQYF
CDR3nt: TGCGCCAGCAGCCTCGGGGGGGGGAAGTCAGATACGCAGTATTTT

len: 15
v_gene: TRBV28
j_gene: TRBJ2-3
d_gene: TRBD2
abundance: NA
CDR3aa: CASSASGRGGDTQYF
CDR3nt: TGTGCCAGCAGTGCTAGCGGGAGAGGGGGAGATACGCAGTATTTT

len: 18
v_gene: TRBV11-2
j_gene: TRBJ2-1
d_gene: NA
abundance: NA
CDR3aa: CASSPSRRRDLTYNEQFF
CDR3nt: TGTGCCAGCAGCCCCTCCCGCAGGCGGGACTTGACCTACAATGAGCAGTTCTTC